Listed below are T cell receptor beta chains from one sample, sequenced in a study of regulatory T cells in long-lasting Graves disease. TCRdb itself ran the multiplex PCR reads through MiXCR, one entry per CDR3 protein. Among about 530,000 distinct CDR3 sequences listed, about 16% were seen once. These data were likewise used in another study, on T cells in Graves' hyperthyroidism and ophthalmopathy.

The specimen comprised peripheral blood mononuclear cells (PBMCs), sampled at new diagnosis, from a patient treated with antithyroid drugs. The receptors shown here come from a woman aged 35 to 60 with Graves disease. CDR3s include the opening cysteine and the closing phenylalanine or tryptophan. The D gene is left open where the match is weak. Clone size is stated in some rows and not others, as once, few, many or a class when expanded.

CDR3aa: CASSLVSANTGELFF; CDR3nt: TGTGCCAGCAGCTTAGTCAGCGCGAACACCGGGGAGCTGTTTTTT; v_gene: TRBV7-3; abundance: many; d_gene: -; j_gene: TRBJ2-2
CDR3aa: CASSENPPFEQYF; CDR3nt: TGTGCCAGCAGTGAAAACCCCCCCTTCGAGCAGTACTTC; v_gene: TRBV2; abundance: many; d_gene: -; j_gene: TRBJ2-7
CDR3aa: CASSQQESGELFF; CDR3nt: TGTGCCAGCAGCCAACAGGAATCCGGGGAGCTGTTTTTT; v_gene: TRBV7-9; abundance: many; d_gene: -; j_gene: TRBJ2-2
CDR3aa: CATSSPVGDSLRAGELFF; CDR3nt: TGTGCCACCAGCTCTCCCGTGGGGGATTCCTTGCGGGCCGGGGAGCTGTTTTTT; v_gene: TRBV15; abundance: few; d_gene: -; j_gene: TRBJ2-2
CDR3aa: CASSSGAFGDKETQYF; CDR3nt: TGTGCCAGCAGCTCCGGGGCGTTTGGTGACAAAGAGACCCAGTACTTC; v_gene: TRBV7-9; abundance: few; d_gene: -; j_gene: TRBJ2-5
CDR3aa: CASSPSPISDYEQYF; CDR3nt: TGTGCCAGCAGCCCCAGCCCGATATCAGACTACGAGCAGTACTTC; v_gene: TRBV5-4; abundance: -; d_gene: -; j_gene: TRBJ2-7
CDR3aa: CASSQDRGTSVPDTQYF; CDR3nt: TGCGCCAGCAGCCAAGATAGAGGGACTAGCGTCCCAGATACGCAGTATTTT; v_gene: TRBV4-1; abundance: few; d_gene: TRBD2; j_gene: TRBJ2-3
CDR3aa: CASMTSGGQGQFF; CDR3nt: TGTGCCAGCATGACTAGCGGGGGTCAGGGGCAGTTCTTC; v_gene: TRBV3-1; abundance: many; d_gene: TRBD2; j_gene: TRBJ2-1
CDR3aa: CATGLPNTGELFF; CDR3nt: TGTGCCACGGGACTACCGAACACCGGGGAGCTGTTTTTT; v_gene: TRBV19; abundance: few; d_gene: TRBD2; j_gene: TRBJ2-2
CDR3aa: CASSQGTSGGPYEQYF; CDR3nt: TGTGCCAGCAGCCAGGGGACTAGCGGGGGGCCCTACGAGCAGTACTTC; v_gene: TRBV4-2; abundance: many; d_gene: TRBD2; j_gene: TRBJ2-7
CDR3aa: CASRVRQGNTEAFF; CDR3nt: TGTGCCAGCAGGGTTAGACAGGGGAACACTGAAGCTTTCTTT; v_gene: TRBV11-2; abundance: few; d_gene: TRBD1; j_gene: TRBJ1-1
CDR3aa: CAGSNSGTGNSPLHF; CDR3nt: TGTGCCGGCAGTAATTCCGGGACAGGAAATTCACCCCTCCACTTT; v_gene: TRBV2; abundance: few; d_gene: TRBD1; j_gene: TRBJ1-6
CDR3aa: CASSPRTSGGEDTQYF; CDR3nt: TGTGCCAGCTCACCCCGGACTAGCGGGGGTGAAGATACGCAGTATTTT; v_gene: TRBV18; abundance: -; d_gene: TRBD2; j_gene: TRBJ2-3
CDR3aa: CAWSVGTREQFF; CDR3nt: TGTGCCTGGAGTGTCGGGACTCGGGAGCAGTTCTTC; v_gene: TRBV30; abundance: few; d_gene: -; j_gene: TRBJ2-1
CDR3aa: CASSYLKGGDTEAFF; CDR3nt: TGTGCCAGCAGTTACCTAAAGGGGGGGGACACTGAAGCTTTCTTT; v_gene: TRBV6-9; abundance: -; d_gene: -; j_gene: TRBJ1-1
CDR3aa: CASSPTENYGYTF; CDR3nt: TGTGCCAGCAGTCCGACAGAGAACTATGGCTACACCTTC; v_gene: TRBV18; abundance: many; d_gene: -; j_gene: TRBJ1-2
CDR3aa: CASSFGGKTTASETQYF; CDR3nt: TGCGCCAGCAGCTTCGGGGGAAAAACGACAGCCTCAGAGACCCAGTACTTC; v_gene: TRBV5-1; abundance: many; d_gene: -; j_gene: TRBJ2-5
CDR3aa: CATSDFRGTEAFF; CDR3nt: TGTGCCACCAGTGATTTCCGGGGGACTGAAGCTTTCTTT; v_gene: TRBV24-1; abundance: many; d_gene: -; j_gene: TRBJ1-1
CDR3aa: CASSPTGLRNSPLHF; CDR3nt: TGCGCCAGCAGCCCAACGGGACTTAGGAATTCACCCCTCCACTTT; v_gene: TRBV5-1; abundance: -; d_gene: -; j_gene: TRBJ1-6
CDR3aa: CAWNEAFF; CDR3nt: TGTGCCTGGAACGAAGCTTTCTTT; v_gene: TRBV30; abundance: many; d_gene: -; j_gene: TRBJ1-1
CDR3aa: CASSDGTPREQYF; CDR3nt: TGCGCCAGCAGTGACGGGACCCCTCGGGAGCAGTACTTC; v_gene: TRBV10-1; abundance: many; d_gene: -; j_gene: TRBJ2-7
CDR3aa: CASSFRTGVRFSPLHF; CDR3nt: TGTGCCAGCAGTTTCCGGACAGGGGTGCGTTTTTCACCCCTCCACTTT; v_gene: TRBV28; abundance: many; d_gene: TRBD1; j_gene: TRBJ1-6
CDR3aa: CARKGEGSYGYTF; CDR3nt: TGTGCCAGGAAAGGGGAGGGTTCCTATGGCTACACCTTC; v_gene: TRBV2; abundance: many; d_gene: -; j_gene: TRBJ1-2
CDR3aa: CASSLFGDNQPQHF; CDR3nt: TGTGCCAGCAGTTTATTCGGGGACAATCAGCCCCAGCATTTT; v_gene: TRBV12-3/TRBV12-4; abundance: -; d_gene: -; j_gene: TRBJ1-5
CDR3aa: CASSFGTGAEEQYF; CDR3nt: TGTGCCAGCAGCTTTGGGACAGGGGCGGAGGAGCAGTACTTC; v_gene: TRBV7-9; abundance: -; d_gene: TRBD1; j_gene: TRBJ2-7
CDR3aa: CATSDGGAEAFF; CDR3nt: TGTGCCACCAGTGATGGGGGTGCTGAAGCTTTCTTT; v_gene: TRBV24-1; abundance: many; d_gene: -; j_gene: TRBJ1-1
CDR3aa: CASSEVGEKVPSTNEKLFF; CDR3nt: TGTGCCAGCAGTGAAGTGGGTGAGAAGGTTCCTTCTACTAATGAAAAACTGTTTTTT; v_gene: TRBV2; abundance: few; d_gene: -; j_gene: TRBJ1-4
CDR3aa: CATSLTGGTDTQYF; CDR3nt: TGTGCCACCAGTCTTACAGGGGGAACAGATACGCAGTATTTT; v_gene: TRBV24-1; abundance: -; d_gene: TRBD1; j_gene: TRBJ2-3
CDR3aa: CSVVWGLSTEAFF; CDR3nt: TGCAGCGTTGTATGGGGGTTGAGTACTGAAGCTTTCTTT; v_gene: TRBV29-1; abundance: few; d_gene: -; j_gene: TRBJ1-1
CDR3aa: CSASPPGQGGYSNQPQHF; CDR3nt: TGCAGTGCTAGCCCCCCGGGACAGGGTGGCTATAGCAATCAGCCCCAGCATTTT; v_gene: TRBV20-1; abundance: few; d_gene: TRBD1; j_gene: TRBJ1-5
CDR3aa: CASSPDRGPTYEQYF; CDR3nt: TGTGCCAGCAGTCCCGACAGGGGCCCCACCTACGAGCAGTACTTC; v_gene: TRBV7-9; abundance: few; d_gene: TRBD1; j_gene: TRBJ2-7
CDR3aa: CASTSLEGRTDTQYF; CDR3nt: TGTGCCAGCACAAGCTTAGAGGGACGCACAGATACGCAGTATTTT; v_gene: TRBV7-8; abundance: many; d_gene: -; j_gene: TRBJ2-3
CDR3aa: CASSSRDRRDQPQHF; CDR3nt: TGTGCCAGCAGTTCCCGGGACAGGAGGGATCAGCCCCAGCATTTT; v_gene: TRBV27; abundance: many; d_gene: TRBD1; j_gene: TRBJ1-5
CDR3aa: CASSSFPRDIYDTGELFF; CDR3nt: TGTGCCAGCAGTTCATTTCCCAGGGATATCTATGACACCGGGGAGCTGTTTTTT; v_gene: TRBV27; abundance: many; d_gene: -; j_gene: TRBJ2-2
CDR3aa: CASSLIDRFPFTLHF; CDR3nt: TGTGCCAGCAGTTTAATCGACAGGTTCCCTTTTACCCTCCACTTT; v_gene: TRBV12-3/TRBV12-4; abundance: many; d_gene: -; j_gene: TRBJ1-6
CDR3aa: CASSHYGGMAGSFF; CDR3nt: TGTGCCAGCAGCCATTACGGCGGAATGGCGGGGTCGTTCTTC; v_gene: TRBV3-1; abundance: many; d_gene: -; j_gene: TRBJ2-1
CDR3aa: CASSQGIGLSETQYF; CDR3nt: TGTGCCAGCAGCCAAGGGATAGGGTTATCTGAGACCCAGTACTTC; v_gene: TRBV3-1; abundance: -; d_gene: -; j_gene: TRBJ2-5
CDR3aa: CASSPRTSGGRGLGEQFF; CDR3nt: TGTGCCAGCAGCCCACGGACTAGCGGTGGGCGGGGTTTGGGGGAGCAGTTCTTC; v_gene: TRBV7-9; abundance: many; d_gene: TRBD2; j_gene: TRBJ2-1
CDR3aa: CASSSTSNLNTGELFF; CDR3nt: TGTGCCAGCAGCTCGACCAGTAACTTGAACACCGGGGAGCTGTTTTTT; v_gene: TRBV5-6; abundance: -; d_gene: -; j_gene: TRBJ2-2
CDR3aa: CASSVGVGEINEQFF; CDR3nt: TGTGCCAGCAGCGTAGGAGTGGGGGAAATCAATGAGCAGTTCTTC; v_gene: TRBV9; abundance: few; d_gene: -; j_gene: TRBJ2-1
CDR3aa: CASSLVSDENIQYF; CDR3nt: TGTGCCAGCAGCTTAGTATCTGATGAAAACATTCAGTACTTC; v_gene: TRBV7-9; abundance: few; d_gene: -; j_gene: TRBJ2-4
CDR3aa: CAISELAGADTQYF; CDR3nt: TGTGCCATCAGTGAGTTAGCGGGGGCAGATACGCAGTATTTT; v_gene: TRBV10-3; abundance: many; d_gene: TRBD2; j_gene: TRBJ2-3
CDR3aa: CAPRTEAFF; CDR3nt: TGTGCCCCCCGGACTGAAGCTTTCTTT; v_gene: TRBV28; abundance: -; d_gene: -; j_gene: TRBJ1-1
CDR3aa: CATGQDYGYTF; CDR3nt: TGTGCCACCGGACAGGACTATGGCTACACCTTC; v_gene: TRBV6-1; abundance: few; d_gene: TRBD1; j_gene: TRBJ1-2
CDR3aa: CASSLVGGDKETQYF; CDR3nt: TGCGCCAGCAGCTTGGTTGGGGGGGACAAAGAGACCCAGTACTTC; v_gene: TRBV5-1; abundance: many; d_gene: -; j_gene: TRBJ2-5
CDR3aa: CASGLVLAGVSNQPQHF; CDR3nt: TGTGCTAGTGGTTTGGTATTGGCAGGGGTTAGCAATCAGCCCCAGCATTTT; v_gene: TRBV12-5; abundance: many; d_gene: -; j_gene: TRBJ1-5
CDR3aa: CASNRPDSYNEQFF; CDR3nt: TGTGCCAGCAATCGCCCTGACAGCTACAATGAGCAGTTCTTC; v_gene: TRBV2; abundance: many; d_gene: -; j_gene: TRBJ2-1
CDR3aa: CASSPTSGGSGELFF; CDR3nt: TGTGCCAGCAGCCCTACTAGCGGGGGATCCGGGGAGCTGTTTTTT; v_gene: TRBV3-1; abundance: many; d_gene: TRBD2; j_gene: TRBJ2-2
CDR3aa: CASSREYPLDTEAFF; CDR3nt: TGTGCCAGCAGCCGAGAGTACCCGTTGGACACTGAAGCTTTCTTT; v_gene: TRBV14; abundance: -; d_gene: -; j_gene: TRBJ1-1
CDR3aa: CASRQRASGIYEQFF; CDR3nt: TGTGCCAGCAGGCAAAGGGCGAGTGGTATTTATGAGCAGTTCTTC; v_gene: TRBV28; abundance: many; d_gene: -; j_gene: TRBJ2-1
CDR3aa: CASSPVAGQGFGGYTF; CDR3nt: TGTGCCAGCAGCCCCGTAGCGGGACAGGGATTCGGTGGCTACACCTTC; v_gene: TRBV6-1; abundance: many; d_gene: TRBD1; j_gene: TRBJ1-2
CDR3aa: CASNDGFGNTIYF; CDR3nt: TGCGCCAGCAATGACGGGTTCGGAAACACCATATATTTT; v_gene: TRBV5-1; abundance: many; d_gene: -; j_gene: TRBJ1-3
CDR3aa: CASSPQSSYNEQFF; CDR3nt: TGCGCCAGCAGCCCGCAGAGCTCCTACAATGAGCAGTTCTTC; v_gene: TRBV5-1; abundance: many; d_gene: -; j_gene: TRBJ2-1
CDR3aa: CASRPAGRRNQPQHF; CDR3nt: TGTGCCAGCAGACCGGCAGGGCGACGCAATCAGCCCCAGCATTTT; v_gene: TRBV28; abundance: many; d_gene: -; j_gene: TRBJ1-5
CDR3aa: CASSLAGGKTGNTIYF; CDR3nt: TGTGCCAGCAGCTTAGCGGGAGGAAAAACTGGAAACACCATATATTTT; v_gene: TRBV7-6; abundance: few; d_gene: -; j_gene: TRBJ1-3
CDR3aa: CSAQDPNTEAFF; CDR3nt: TGCAGTGCCCAAGATCCGAACACTGAAGCTTTCTTT; v_gene: TRBV20-1; abundance: -; d_gene: -; j_gene: TRBJ1-1
CDR3aa: CSVTPATEAFF; CDR3nt: TGCAGCGTTACCCCGGCGACTGAAGCTTTCTTT; v_gene: TRBV29-1; abundance: few; d_gene: -; j_gene: TRBJ1-1
CDR3aa: CSVEKGQGGNIQYF; CDR3nt: TGCAGCGTTGAGAAAGGACAGGGTGGAAACATTCAGTACTTC; v_gene: TRBV29-1; abundance: -; d_gene: TRBD1; j_gene: TRBJ2-4